The entry below gives a single T cell receptor beta chain sequence along with its context. The CDR3 is 17 residues long. V lost 5 bases and J lost 0, with 14 bases in between. Germline CDR1 reads MNHNY; CDR2 reads SVGAGI (reference sequence). Seattle's cohort entered during active infection and was followed longitudinally. The data belong to a study of blood T cell repertoires in COVID-19. Study summary: PBMCs, B-cell-depleted T cells, or T cells were the source of the cDNA or gDNA that made up the material.

In the study's own analysis: Amplifying reference gene primers gave estimates of nucleated cell counts. Generated by immunoSEQ multiplex PCR, the TCRdb table keeps only in-frame clones and is missing some. The V and J calls and clone size come from that table; D and trimming were worked out from the DNA. The sample contains 400,000 to 450,000 clones, 75% to 90% of which appear only once. This rearrangement joins TRBV6-6 to TRBJ2-6, with D perhaps matching TRBD1 (6 bases). This TCR derives from a woman in her 40s with COVID-19, enrolled during active disease. What was sequenced was peripheral blood. This CDR3 reads CASSRGHPNSGANVLTF. In DNA form, the CDR3 reads TGTGCCAGCAGTCGGGGACACCCTAACTCTGGGGCCAACGTCCTGACTTTC.